The 13 T cell receptor beta chains below come from one sample, sequenced in a study of tumor and adjacent non-tumor tissue in lung cancer. The template was RNA from unsorted bulk tissue. The normal lung tissue was taken more than 3 cm from the tumor edge. Three rounds of nested PCR, following a modified ARM-PCR protocol, produced the TCRbeta library. TCRdb recomputed calls from the multiplex PCR reads with MiXCR, one row per CDR3 protein. Of about 75,000 distinct CDR3 sequences listed, roughly 75% are singletons. The material sequenced was distant non-tumor lung tissue. All receptors come from a woman between 45 and 60 years old with non-small cell lung cancer.

This clonotype was observed a few times. A junction boundary mismatches the germline segment, possibly from a read error. This chain links TRBV11-2 with TRBJ2-7; possibly TRBD1 for D (5 bases). The CDR3 loop spans 14 amino acids. Germline CDR1 is SGHAT and CDR2 is FQNNGV. CDR3 sequence: CVSSLDPGKAEQYF. For the CDR3, the DNA is TGTGTCAGCAGCCTAGATCCAGGGAAGGCCGAGCAGTACTTC.

A note on this clonotype: The junction shows a germline mismatch at one end, possibly a read error. This chain uses TRBV10-3 with TRBJ2-2; perhaps TRBD2 as D (5 bases). Germline lookup yields CDR1 ENHRY and CDR2 SYGVKD. This CDR3 comprises 14 residues. CDR3 in DNA: TGTGTCATCAGTGAGTCGATGGCAGACGGAGGGCTGTTTTTT. Residues: CVISESMADGGLFF.

Ten or more counts support this clonotype. The chain joins TRBV6-6 to TRBJ2-1, with 9 bases fitting TRBD2. With V trimmed by 5 bases and J by 10 bases, 6 bases remained unmatched. Germline-derived CDR1 and CDR2 are MNHNY and SVGAGI (reference sequence). This CDR3 spans 13 amino acids. The CDR3 coding sequence is TGTGCCAGCAGTCCATCGACTAGCGGAGAGCAGTTCTTC. Amino acids: CASSPSTSGEQFF.

This clonotype is a singleton in its sample. A junction boundary mismatches the germline segment, possibly from a read error. V is TRBV11-2 and J is TRBJ2-7; TRBD2 matches at 8 bases. Germline loops: CDR1 SGHAT, CDR2 FQNNGV. This CDR3 is 15 amino acids long. The CDR3 DNA follows: TGTGCCAGCAATCACCAAACTAGCGGCTCCTACGAGCTGTATTTC. Its translation is CASNHQTSGSYELYF.

The V call is TRBV11-2, the J call TRBJ2-5; unclear D gene. The CDR3 length is 13 residues. V lost 1 base, J lost 6 bases, and 9 bases lay in between. Germline lookup yields CDR1 SGHAT and CDR2 FQNNGV. DNA for the CDR3: TGTGCCAGCAGCTTAGGTCAAGGGAAGACCCAGTACTTC. The encoded protein is CASSLGQGKTQYF.

Notes on this clonotype: Its ends do not fully match the called genes, so a read error is possible. CDR3 coding DNA: TGTGTCAGCAGCGCCAGCACAGATACGCAGTATTTT. Translation gives CVSSASTDTQYF. The chain is built from TRBV9 and TRBJ2-3; no clear D gene. Germline values: CDR1 SGDLS, CDR2 YYNGEE. The CDR3 sequence is 12 residues long.

This clonotype was counted at least ten times. The chain couples TRBV29-1 to TRBJ2-1; 11 bases are shared with TRBD2. The germline V gene encodes CDR1 SQVTM and CDR2 ANQGSEA. The V and J ends lost 5 bases and 8 bases, in that order; junction bases with no gene match: 11. The CDR3 runs 15 residues. The CDR3 loop reads CSVHDSGRAGDEQFF. CDR3 sequence (DNA): TGCAGCGTTCACGATAGCGGGAGGGCAGGGGATGAGCAGTTCTTC.

About this clonotype itself: The junction differs from germline at one of its ends, possibly a read error. The chain employs TRBV4-2 and TRBJ2-3, with D uncertain. The CDR3 is 13 residues long. CDR1 is LGHNA and CDR2 is YNFKEQ in the germline V gene. The chain's CDR3 is CVSSLQSTDMQYF. CDR3 sequence (DNA): TGTGTCAGCAGCCTGCAGAGCACAGACATGCAGTATTTT.

Remarks on this clonotype: The junction differs from germline at one of its ends, possibly a read error. This chain joins TRBV29-1 and TRBJ1-1; 7 bases match TRBD1. The CDR3 spans 14 residues. Germline CDR1 reads SQVTM; CDR2 reads ANQGSEA. CDR3 DNA: TGCAGTGTTGAAGTGGGACAGAAGAACACTGAAGCTTTCTTT. Encoded protein: CSVEVGQKNTEAFF.

Remarks on this clonotype: One end of the junction is discordant with germline, which a read error may explain. The chain joins TRBV12-3 or TRBV12-4 to TRBJ1-4; D is undetermined. The CDR3 extends over 15 amino acids. The CDR3 reads CASSLEGGLGEKLYF. The CDR3 DNA follows: TGTGCCAGCAGCCTAGAGGGTGGCTTGGGTGAAAAACTGTATTTT.

The chain recombines TRBV20-1 with TRBJ2-5; no clear D gene. Germline V gives CDR1 DFQATT, CDR2 SNEGSKA (reference sequence). The CDR3 totals 12 residues. V lost 4 bases and J 2 bases, leaving 8 bases between the germline ends. DNA of the CDR3: TGCAGTGCTAAAGTGGGACAAGAGACCCAGTACTTC. It codes for CSAKVGQETQYF.

Turning to this clonotype: Its ends do not fully match the called genes, so a read error is possible. The CDR3 nucleotides read TGTACCAGCAGCCTTGATGGAGTAGATCAGCCCCATCATTTT. Its protein is CTSSLDGVDQPHHF. The chain carries TRBV12-3 or TRBV12-4 and TRBJ1-5; D ambiguous. The CDR3 covers 14 residues.

Ten or more counts support this clonotype. The chain recombines TRBV6-1 with TRBJ2-2, with TRBD2 matching over 8 bases. There are 18 residues in the CDR3. CDR1 and CDR2 (germline): MNHNS, SASEGT. Trimming cost V 8 bases and J 4 bases; bases outside gene matches: 18. The CDR3 nucleotides read TGTGCCAGCCCAAAAGCGGGAGTCAGCGGCTATAGCACCGGGGAGCTGTTTTTT. Protein sequence: CASPKAGVSGYSTGELFF.